This T cell receptor beta chain was recovered during a study of shared clonotypes between healthy human individuals. Study-level points and caveats: Larger richness was generally estimated for naive than memory subsets.

The CDR3 contains 17 residues. V was clipped by 0 bases and J by 1 base; unmatched bases: 8. Germline CDR1 and CDR2: SGDLS and YYNGEE. As for this clone: Its antigen is still unknown.

Original handling: Without quality scores, immunoSEQ junctional reads could not be filtered like full-length reads. TCRdb keeps only in-frame clones here, not all; method: immunoSEQ multiplex PCR. V, J and clone size derive from that table, while D and trimming were established from the DNA sequence. The sample holds 2 million to 2.5 million clones, approximately 95% seen once. Material: naive CD4+ T cells from PBMCs. The subset here: CD45RA+ positively selected. The V call is TRBV9, the J call TRBJ2-3, with 7 bases lining up with TRBD2. The receptor was derived from a man aged 18 to 35 in good health. Some clones in this sample may be carry-over from other donors' samples. The CDR3 DNA sequence: TGTGCCAGCAGCGTAGAGGGTGGGGGACTACGCACAGATACGCAGTATTTT. Encoded protein: CASSVEGGGLRTDTQYF. The full variable domain, completed using reference TRBV9 and TRBJ2-3, is DSGVTQTPKHLITATGQRVTLRCSPRSGDLSVYWYQQSLDQGLQFLIQYYNGEERAKGNILERFSAQQFPDLHSELNLSSLELGDSALYFCASSVEGGGLRTDTQYFGPGTRLTVL.